This TCR beta chain was documented in a study of OX40 agonist ivuxolimab in advanced cancers. CDR1 LGHNA and CDR2 YSLEER come from the germline V gene. The CDR3 loop spans 18 amino acids. V was shortened by 0 bases and J by 10 bases, with 25 bases between the two germline ends. TCRdb's copy holds only in-frame clones and misses some; the assay was immunoSEQ multiplex PCR. The sample holds around 51,000 clones, approximately 90% seen once. The rearrangement uses TRBV4-3 and TRBJ2-1, with a tentative D call TRBD2 (6 bases). The sequence was obtained from an adult with an advanced solid tumor such as melanoma, head and neck, liver or kidney cancer. The sample consisted of CD4+ or CD8+ T cells sorted from blood, taken in a trial of the OX40 agonist ivuxolimab. The chain's CDR3 is CASSQDQDLRVAEFEQFF. Here the CDR3 DNA reads TGCGCCAGCAGCCAAGATCAGGACTTGAGGGTAGCGGAATTCGAGCAGTTCTTC.